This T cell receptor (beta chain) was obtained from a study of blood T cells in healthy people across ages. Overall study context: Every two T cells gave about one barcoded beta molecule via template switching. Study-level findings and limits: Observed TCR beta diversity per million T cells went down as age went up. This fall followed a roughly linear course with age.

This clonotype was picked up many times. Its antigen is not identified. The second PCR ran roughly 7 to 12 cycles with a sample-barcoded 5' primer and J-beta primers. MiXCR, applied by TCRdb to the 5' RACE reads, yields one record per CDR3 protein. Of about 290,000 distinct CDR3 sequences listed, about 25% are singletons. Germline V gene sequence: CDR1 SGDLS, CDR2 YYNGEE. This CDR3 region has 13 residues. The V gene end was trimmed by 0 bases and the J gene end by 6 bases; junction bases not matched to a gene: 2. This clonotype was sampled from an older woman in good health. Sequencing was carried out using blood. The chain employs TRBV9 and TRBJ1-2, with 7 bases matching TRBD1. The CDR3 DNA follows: TGTGCCAGCAGCGTAGAGGGGGCAGATGGCTACACCTTC. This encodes CASSVEGADGYTF.